This T cell receptor (beta chain) was sequenced during a study of blood T cell repertoires in COVID-19. About the study: Samples came from the United States, Italy and Spain, spanning acute and convalescent COVID-19. Sources were T cells, B-cell-depleted T cells, or PBMCs; the material itself was cDNA or gDNA.

Methods used by the authors: Amplified reference gene primers provided the basis for estimating nucleated cell counts. The table came from immunoSEQ multiplex PCR; TCRdb's copy has only in-frame clones and leaves some out. Clone size and V and J calls were adopted from that table, with D and trimming inferred from the DNA. The sample lists 25,000 to 35,000 clones, about 88% occurring once. Trimming left V 5 bases short and J 2 bases short, with 13 bases between. Germline CDR1 and CDR2: SGHVS and FNYEAQ. The CDR3 covers 15 residues. The V call is TRBV7-6, the J call TRBJ1-5; possibly TRBD1 for D (6 bases). The clonotype comes from a human donor in a cohort sampled during active COVID-19. Sequencing was done on a sample of peripheral blood. DNA of the CDR3: TGTGCCAGCAGCCTGACAGGAGGCGGCAATCAGCCCCAGCATTTT. Its protein is CASSLTGGGNQPQHF.